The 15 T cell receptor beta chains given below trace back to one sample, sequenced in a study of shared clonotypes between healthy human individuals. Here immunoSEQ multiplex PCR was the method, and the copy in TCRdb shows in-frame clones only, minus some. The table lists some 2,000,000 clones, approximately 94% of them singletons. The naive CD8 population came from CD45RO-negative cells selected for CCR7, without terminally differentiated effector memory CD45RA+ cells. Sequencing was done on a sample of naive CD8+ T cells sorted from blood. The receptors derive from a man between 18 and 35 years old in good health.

Here the CDR3 reads CASSQATYEQYF. CDR3 nucleotide sequence: TGTGCCAGCAGTCAGGCCACCTACGAGCAGTACTTC. This chain joins TRBV5-6 and TRBJ2-7; D gene unclear. Germline CDR1 and CDR2: SGHDT and YYEEEE. This CDR3 has 12 residues. Trimming removed 5 bases at V and 2 bases at J, with 8 bases between.

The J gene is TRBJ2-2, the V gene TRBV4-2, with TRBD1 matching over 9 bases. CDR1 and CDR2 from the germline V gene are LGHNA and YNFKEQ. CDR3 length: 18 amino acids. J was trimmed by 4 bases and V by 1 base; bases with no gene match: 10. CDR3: CASSQVVQRDRATGELFF. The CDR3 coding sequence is TGTGCCAGCAGCCAAGTAGTCCAGCGGGACAGGGCCACCGGGGAGCTGTTTTTT.

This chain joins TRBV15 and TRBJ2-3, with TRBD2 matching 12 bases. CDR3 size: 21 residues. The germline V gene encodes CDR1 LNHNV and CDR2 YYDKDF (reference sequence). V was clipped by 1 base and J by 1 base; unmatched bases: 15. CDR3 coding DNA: TGTGCCACCAGCAGAGCCAAAGGACTAGCGGGACATCCGTGGGGCACAGATACGCAGTATTTT. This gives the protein CATSRAKGLAGHPWGTDTQYF.

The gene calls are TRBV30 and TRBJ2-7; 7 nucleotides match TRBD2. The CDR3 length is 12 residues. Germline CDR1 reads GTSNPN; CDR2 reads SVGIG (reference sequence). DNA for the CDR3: TGTGCATGGGGGAGGGCTAGCTACGAGCAGTACTTC. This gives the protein CAWGRASYEQYF.

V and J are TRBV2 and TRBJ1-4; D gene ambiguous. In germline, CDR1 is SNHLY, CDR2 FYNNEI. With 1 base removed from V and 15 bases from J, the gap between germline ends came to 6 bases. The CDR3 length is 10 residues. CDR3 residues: CASSEGDLFF. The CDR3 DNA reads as TGTGCCAGCAGTGAAGGGGATTTGTTTTTT. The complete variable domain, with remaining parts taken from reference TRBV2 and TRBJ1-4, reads EPEVTQTPSHQVTQMGQEVILRCVPISNHLYFYWYRQILGQKVEFLVSFYNNEISEKSEIFDDQFSVERPDGSNFTLKIRSTKLEDSAMYFCASSEGDLFFGSGTQLSVL.

The CDR3 loop reads CASSVGRSTDTQYF. CDR3 DNA sequence: TGTGCCAGTTCAGTCGGACGGAGCACAGATACGCAGTATTTT. V gene TRBV2 combines with J gene TRBJ2-3; D call uncertain. V gave up 9 bases and J gave up 0 bases, with 13 bases separating them. The length of the CDR3 is 14 residues. Germline-derived CDR1 and CDR2 are SNHLY and FYNNEI.

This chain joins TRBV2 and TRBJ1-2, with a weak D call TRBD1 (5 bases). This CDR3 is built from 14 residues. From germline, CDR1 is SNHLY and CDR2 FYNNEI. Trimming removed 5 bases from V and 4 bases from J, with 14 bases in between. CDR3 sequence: CASSSDDSPYGYTF. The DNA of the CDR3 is TGTGCCAGCAGTTCCGATGACAGTCCCTATGGCTACACCTTC.

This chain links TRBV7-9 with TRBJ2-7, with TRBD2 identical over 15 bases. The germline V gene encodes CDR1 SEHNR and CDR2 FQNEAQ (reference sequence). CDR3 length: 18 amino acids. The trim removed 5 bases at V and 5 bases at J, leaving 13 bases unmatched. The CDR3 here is CASSSTGTSGRLPHEQYF. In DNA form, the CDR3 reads TGTGCCAGCAGCAGCACCGGGACTAGCGGGAGGCTGCCCCACGAGCAGTACTTC.

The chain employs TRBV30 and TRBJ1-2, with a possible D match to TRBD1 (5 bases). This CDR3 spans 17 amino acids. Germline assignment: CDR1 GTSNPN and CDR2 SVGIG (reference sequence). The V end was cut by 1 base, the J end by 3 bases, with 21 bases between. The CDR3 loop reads CAWSDGSGTAVYYGYTF. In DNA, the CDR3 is TGTGCCTGGAGTGACGGTTCGGGGACGGCCGTCTACTATGGCTACACCTTC. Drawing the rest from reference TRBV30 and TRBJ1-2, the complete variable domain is SQTIHQWPATLVQPVGSPLSLECTVEGTSNPNLYWYRQAAGRGLQLLFYSVGIGQISSEVPQNLSASRPQDRQFILSSKKLLLSDSGFYLCAWSDGSGTAVYYGYTFGSGTRLTVV.

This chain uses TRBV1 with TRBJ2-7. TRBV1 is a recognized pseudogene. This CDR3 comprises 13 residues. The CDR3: CTSPKVTSYEQYF. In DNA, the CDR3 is TGCACCAGCCCCAAGGTCACCAGCTACGAGCAGTACTTC.

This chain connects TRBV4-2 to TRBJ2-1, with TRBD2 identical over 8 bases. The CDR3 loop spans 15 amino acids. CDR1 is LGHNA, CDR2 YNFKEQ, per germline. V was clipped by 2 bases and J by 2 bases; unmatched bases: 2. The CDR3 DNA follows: TGTGCCAGCAGCCAAATAGCGGGGACCTACAATGAGCAGTTCTTC. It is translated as CASSQIAGTYNEQFF.

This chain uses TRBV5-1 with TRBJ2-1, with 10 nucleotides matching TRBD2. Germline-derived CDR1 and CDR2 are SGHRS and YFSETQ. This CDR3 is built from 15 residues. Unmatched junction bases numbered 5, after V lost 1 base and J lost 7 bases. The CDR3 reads CASSLTSGESNEQFF. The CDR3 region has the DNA TGCGCCAGCAGCTTGACTAGCGGGGAAAGTAATGAGCAGTTCTTC.

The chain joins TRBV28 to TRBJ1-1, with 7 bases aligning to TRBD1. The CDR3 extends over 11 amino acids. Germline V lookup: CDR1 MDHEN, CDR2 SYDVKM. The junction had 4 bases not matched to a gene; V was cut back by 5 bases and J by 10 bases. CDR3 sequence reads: CASSPSGGAFF. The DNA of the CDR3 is TGTGCCAGCAGTCCTTCAGGGGGAGCTTTCTTT.

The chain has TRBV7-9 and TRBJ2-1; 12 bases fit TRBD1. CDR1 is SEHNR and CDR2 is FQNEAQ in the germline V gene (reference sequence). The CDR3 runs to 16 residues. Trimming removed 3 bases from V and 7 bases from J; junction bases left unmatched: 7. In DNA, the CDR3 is TGTGCCAGCAGCTTCACGCCGGGACAGGGGGCGAATGAGCAGTTCTTC. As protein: CASSFTPGQGANEQFF.

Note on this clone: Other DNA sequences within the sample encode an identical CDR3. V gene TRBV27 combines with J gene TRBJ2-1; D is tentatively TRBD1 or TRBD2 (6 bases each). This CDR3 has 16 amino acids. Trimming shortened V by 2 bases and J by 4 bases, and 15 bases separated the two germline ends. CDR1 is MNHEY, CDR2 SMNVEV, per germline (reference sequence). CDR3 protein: CASSLTGGRGYNEQFF. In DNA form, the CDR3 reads TGTGCCAGCAGTTTAACCGGGGGCCGAGGATACAATGAGCAGTTCTTC.